This T cell receptor (beta chain) is from a study of shared clonotypes between healthy human individuals. Findings and limits, study-wide: Generation of non-shared clonotypes was less probable than generation of clonotypes shared by all four donors.

Comments on this clone: Its matching antigen is unknown.

Assay: immunoSEQ multiplex PCR; the TCRdb copy retains only in-frame clones and omits some. Of about 1 million clones listed, 78% are singletons. The germline CDR1 and CDR2 sequences are LNHDA and SQIVND (reference sequence). The CDR3 is made up of 16 amino acids. J gave up 2 bases and V 5 bases, and 10 bases lay outside the gene matches. This clonotype originated in a man aged 18 to 30 in good health. Some clones in this sample may be carry-over from other donors' samples. Sequenced material: memory CD4+ T cells from PBMCs. The subset was: CD45RA-negative fraction. This sequence joins TRBV19 and TRBJ2-5; 8 nucleotides align to TRBD1. CDR3 sequence reads: CASSPGQGRTQETQYF. CDR3 DNA: TGTGCCAGTAGTCCCGGACAGGGTAGGACTCAAGAGACCCAGTACTTC.